These 5 T cell receptor beta chains originate from one sample sequenced in a study of OX40 agonist ivuxolimab in advanced cancers. Receptor amplification or capture employed the immunoSEQ multiplex PCR assay. TCRdb provides this immuneACCESS table in a form limited to in-frame rearrangements. Some clones are lacking; in checked studies, under half of them reflect an unresolved V gene, and why the rest are absent is not known. The sample table shows around 50,000 clones, and 85% to 90% are seen once. The top ten hold 25% to 40% of the sample. This sample comprised CD4+ or CD8+ T cells sorted from blood, obtained in a trial of the OX40 agonist ivuxolimab. These receptors all stem from an adult with an advanced solid tumor such as melanoma, head and neck, liver or kidney cancer.

The V call is TRBV5-6, the J call TRBJ1-1; 9 bases agree with TRBD1. Trimming cost V 3 bases and J 6 bases; bases outside gene matches: 6. Germline V gene lookup returns CDR1 SGHDT and CDR2 YYEEEE. This CDR3 is 14 amino acids long. This chain's CDR3 is CASSYGTGSAEAFF. Written as DNA, the CDR3 is TGTGCCAGCAGCTACGGGACAGGGTCGGCTGAAGCTTTCTTT.

V and J are TRBV14 and TRBJ1-2; D possibly corresponds to TRBD1 (5 bases). With 0 bases removed from V and 6 bases from J, the gap between germline ends came to 11 bases. Germline V gene sequence: CDR1 SGHDN, CDR2 FVKESK. The CDR3 contains 14 residues. The CDR3 coding sequence is TGTGCCAGCAGCCAAGATCGGGCAGGGAATGGCTACACCTTC. Translation: CASSQDRAGNGYTF.

V is TRBV7-6 and J is TRBJ2-3; D is perhaps TRBD2 (5 bases). The CDR3 runs to 15 residues. In germline, CDR1 is SGHVS, CDR2 FNYEAQ. The germline V and J ends were trimmed by 6 bases and 2 bases, with 15 bases remaining between them. As DNA, the CDR3 is TGTGCCAGCAGTTTGGTAGCGCGCTACACAGATACGCAGTATTTT. This translates into CASSLVARYTDTQYF.

CDR3 amino acids: CASSLQGGAYNEQFF. The CDR3 DNA reads TGTGCCAGCAGCTTGCAGGGCGGGGCTTACAATGAGCAGTTCTTC. The chain carries TRBV5-4 and TRBJ2-1, with D possibly matching TRBD2 (6 bases). Germline CDR1 and CDR2: SGHNT and YYREEE (reference sequence). V was clipped by 1 base and J by 4 bases, with 12 bases between them. The CDR3 runs to 15 residues.

The chain has TRBV11-2 and TRBJ1-1, with D uncertain. The CDR3 covers 15 residues. The germline V and J ends were trimmed by 1 base and 4 bases, with 13 bases remaining between them. Germline values: CDR1 SGHAT, CDR2 FQNNGV. CDR3 nucleotide sequence: TGTGCCAGCAGCTTAGTCCTCCCGCCAGGCACTGAAGCTTTCTTT. Its protein is CASSLVLPPGTEAFF.